The rows below give T cell receptor beta chains drawn from one sample of a study of T cell responses to AZD1222 COVID-19 vaccine. This table comes from immunoSEQ multiplex PCR, and its TCRdb copy is limited to in-frame clones, with some not included. Among tens of thousands of clones listed, over 60% were seen once. The source material was peripheral blood, sampled on day 0 of AZD1222 vaccination. The receptors were sampled from an adult in good health. Each CDR3 is given without its conserved first and last residue. The D gene is left open where the match is weak. Clone size, where shown, is once, few, many, or a class for clones that have expanded.

cdr3_length | d_call | j_call | clone_size | v_call | cdr3_aa
12 | TRBD1 | TRBJ2-7 | once | TRBV11-2 | ASSPQGATYEQY
10 | . | TRBJ2-7 | . | TRBV5-6 | ASSPEGNEQY
13 | . | TRBJ1-2 | . | TRBV3-1/TRBV3-2 | ASSQERAPSYGYT
15 | . | TRBJ2-2 | . | TRBV10-2 | ASSELLTLGAGGELF
12 | TRBD2 | TRBJ2-5 | . | TRBV7-2 | ASSLEGGMKTQY
12 | . | TRBJ1-2 | . | TRBV29-1 | SVAPGTGSYGYT
13 | TRBD1 | TRBJ2-1 | . | TRBV5-1 | ASSPRTGDNNEQF
12 | TRBD1 | TRBJ2-1 | . | TRBV29-1 | SVEFGTGGDEQF
15 | . | TRBJ1-2 | . | TRBV2 | ASSERVGPTDPYGYT
11 | . | TRBJ2-7 | few | TRBV11-3 | ASSAGTSYEQY